This entry concerns a single TCR beta chain. Antigen unknown. This sample was included in a study of cytomegalovirus exposure and HLA in healthy donors. 60 Vbeta and 13 Jbeta primers were used in PCR. The data were produced by immunoSEQ multiplex PCR, yet TCRdb's version contains in-frame clones alone and is incomplete. Among about 85,000 clones listed, 80% were seen once. The CDR3 sequence is 20 residues long. The ends were cut back, 4 bases at V and 6 bases at J, with 30 bases in the middle. Germline CDR1 and CDR2: MNHNS and SASEGT. Study-wide results and caveats: A later analysis showed TCR association rates differing by HLA locus, peaking at DRB1 and lowest at HLA-C. TCR sequences were mostly rare, though some public TCRs occurred in many donors. What a later analysis reportedly showed was that an Asian-associated ancestry cluster had fewer N-insertions than the roughly 720-donor mean.

This TCR was sampled from a man between 45 and 60 years old in good health and CMV-seropositive. The chain combines TRBV6-1 with TRBJ1-4; unclear D gene. The sequenced sample consisted of PBMCs. CDR3 residues: CASSVHNYRKVGGLYEKLFF. For the CDR3, the DNA is TGTGCCAGCAGTGTCCATAATTATAGGAAAGTGGGAGGCCTATATGAAAAACTGTTTTTT.